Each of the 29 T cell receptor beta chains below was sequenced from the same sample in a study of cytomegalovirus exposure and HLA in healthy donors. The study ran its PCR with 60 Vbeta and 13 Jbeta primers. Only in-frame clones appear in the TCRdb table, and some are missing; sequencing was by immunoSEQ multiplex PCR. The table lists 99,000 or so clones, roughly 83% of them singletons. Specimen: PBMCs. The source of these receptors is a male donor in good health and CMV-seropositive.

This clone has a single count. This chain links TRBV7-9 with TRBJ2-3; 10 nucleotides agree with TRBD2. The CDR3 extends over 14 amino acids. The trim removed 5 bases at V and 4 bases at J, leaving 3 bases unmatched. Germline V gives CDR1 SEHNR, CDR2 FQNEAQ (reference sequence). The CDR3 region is CASSTSGAPDTQYF. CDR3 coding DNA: TGTGCCAGCAGCACTAGCGGGGCCCCAGATACGCAGTATTTT. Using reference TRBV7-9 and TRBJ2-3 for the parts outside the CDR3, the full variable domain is DTGVSQNPRHKITKRGQNVTFRCDPISEHNRLYWYRQTLGQGPEFLTYFQNEAQLEKSRLLSDRFSAERPKGSFSTLEIQRTEQGDSAMYLCASSTSGAPDTQYFGPGTRLTVL.

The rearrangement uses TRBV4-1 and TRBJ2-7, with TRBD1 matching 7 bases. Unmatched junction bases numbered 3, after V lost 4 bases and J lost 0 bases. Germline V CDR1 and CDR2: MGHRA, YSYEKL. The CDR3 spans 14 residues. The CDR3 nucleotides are TGCGCCAGCAGCCTGGGACAGAGCTCCTACGAGCAGTACTTC. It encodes CASSLGQSSYEQYF.

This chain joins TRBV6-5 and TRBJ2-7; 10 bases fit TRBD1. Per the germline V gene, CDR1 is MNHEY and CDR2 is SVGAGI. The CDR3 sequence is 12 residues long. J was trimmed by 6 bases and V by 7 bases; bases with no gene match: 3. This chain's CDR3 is CASTGTGVEQYF. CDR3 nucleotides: TGTGCCAGCACCGGGACAGGGGTCGAGCAGTACTTC.

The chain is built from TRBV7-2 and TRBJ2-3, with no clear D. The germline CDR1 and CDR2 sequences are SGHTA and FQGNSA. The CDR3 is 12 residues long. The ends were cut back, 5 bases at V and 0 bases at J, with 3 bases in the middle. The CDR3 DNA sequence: TGTGCCAGCAGCGAGAGCACAGATACGCAGTATTTT. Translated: CASSESTDTQYF.

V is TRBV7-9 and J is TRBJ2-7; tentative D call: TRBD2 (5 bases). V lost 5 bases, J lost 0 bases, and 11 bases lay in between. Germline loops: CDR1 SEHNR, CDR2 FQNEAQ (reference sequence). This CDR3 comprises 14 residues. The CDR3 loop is CASSPPGSSYEQYF. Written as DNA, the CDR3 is TGTGCCAGCAGCCCGCCGGGAAGCTCCTACGAGCAGTACTTC. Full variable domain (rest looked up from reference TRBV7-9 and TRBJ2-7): DTGVSQNPRHKITKRGQNVTFRCDPISEHNRLYWYRQTLGQGPEFLTYFQNEAQLEKSRLLSDRFSAERPKGSFSTLEIQRTEQGDSAMYLCASSPPGSSYEQYFGPGTRLTVT.

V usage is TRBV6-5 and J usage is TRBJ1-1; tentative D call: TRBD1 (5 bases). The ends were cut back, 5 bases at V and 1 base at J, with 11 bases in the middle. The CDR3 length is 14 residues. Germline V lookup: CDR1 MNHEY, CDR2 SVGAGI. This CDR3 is CASSNRQANTEAFF. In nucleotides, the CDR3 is TGTGCCAGCAGTAACAGGCAAGCGAACACTGAAGCTTTCTTT.

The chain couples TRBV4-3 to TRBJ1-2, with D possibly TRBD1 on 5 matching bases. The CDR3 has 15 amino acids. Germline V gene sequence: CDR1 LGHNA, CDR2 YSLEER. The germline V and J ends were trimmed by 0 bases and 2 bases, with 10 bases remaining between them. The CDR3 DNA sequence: TGCGCCAGCAGCCAAGAGACGACAGCAAACTATGGCTACACCTTC. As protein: CASSQETTANYGYTF.

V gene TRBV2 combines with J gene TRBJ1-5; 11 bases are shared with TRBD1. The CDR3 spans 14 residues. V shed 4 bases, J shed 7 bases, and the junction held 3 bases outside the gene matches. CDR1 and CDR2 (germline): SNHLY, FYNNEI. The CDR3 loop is CASSGTGGWQPQHF. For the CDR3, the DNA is TGTGCCAGCAGTGGGACAGGGGGCTGGCAGCCCCAGCATTTT.

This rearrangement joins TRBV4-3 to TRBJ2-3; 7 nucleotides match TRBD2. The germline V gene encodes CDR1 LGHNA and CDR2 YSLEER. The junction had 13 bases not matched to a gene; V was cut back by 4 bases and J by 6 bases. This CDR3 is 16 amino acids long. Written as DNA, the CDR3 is TGCGCCAGCAGCCGAACACTAGGCGGGGGACGGGATACGCAGTATTTT. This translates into CASSRTLGGGRDTQYF.

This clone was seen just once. The CDR3 spells CATSSWDSPNEQFF. CDR3 nucleotide sequence: TGTGCCACCAGCAGTTGGGACAGTCCTAATGAGCAGTTCTTC. V and J are TRBV15 and TRBJ2-1, with 7 nucleotides matching TRBD1. V dropped 3 bases and J dropped 7; count of bases not matched to a gene: 6. CDR3 length: 14 amino acids. Germline assignment: CDR1 LNHNV and CDR2 YYDKDF (reference sequence).

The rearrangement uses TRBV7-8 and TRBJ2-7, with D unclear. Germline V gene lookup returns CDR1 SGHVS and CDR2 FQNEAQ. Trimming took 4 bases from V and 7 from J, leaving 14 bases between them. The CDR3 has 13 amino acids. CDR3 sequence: CASSYYPAGEQYF. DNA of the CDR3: TGTGCCAGCAGCTACTACCCCGCTGGGGAGCAGTACTTC. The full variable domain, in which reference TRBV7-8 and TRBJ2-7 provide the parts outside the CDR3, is GAGVSQSPRYKVAKRGQDVALRCDPISGHVSLFWYQQALGQGPEFLTYFQNEAQLDKSGLPSDRFFAERPEGSVSTLKIQRTQQEDSAVYLCASSYYPAGEQYFGPGTRLTVT.

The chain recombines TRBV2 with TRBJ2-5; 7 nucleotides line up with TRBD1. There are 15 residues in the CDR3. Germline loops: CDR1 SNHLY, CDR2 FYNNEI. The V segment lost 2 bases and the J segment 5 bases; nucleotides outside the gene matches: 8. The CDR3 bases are TGTGCCAGCAGTGAAAGCCAGGGGGAATATGAGACCCAGTACTTC. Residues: CASSESQGEYETQYF.

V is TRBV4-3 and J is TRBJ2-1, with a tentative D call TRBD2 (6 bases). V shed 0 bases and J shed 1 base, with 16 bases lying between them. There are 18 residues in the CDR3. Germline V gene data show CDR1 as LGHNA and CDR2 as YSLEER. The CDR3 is CASSQDHMAGISYNEQFF. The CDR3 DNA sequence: TGCGCCAGCAGCCAAGATCATATGGCGGGGATATCCTACAATGAGCAGTTCTTC.

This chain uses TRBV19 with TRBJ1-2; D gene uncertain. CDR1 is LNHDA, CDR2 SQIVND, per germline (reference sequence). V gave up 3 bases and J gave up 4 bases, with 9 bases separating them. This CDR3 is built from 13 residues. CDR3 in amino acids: CASSMGQTYGYTF. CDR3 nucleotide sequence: TGTGCCAGTAGTATGGGCCAGACCTATGGCTACACCTTC. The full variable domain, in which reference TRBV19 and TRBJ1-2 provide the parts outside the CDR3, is DGGITQSPKYLFRKEGQNVTLSCEQNLNHDAMYWYRQDPGQGLRLIYYSQIVNDFQKGDIAEGYSVSREKKESFPLTVTSAQKNPTAFYLCASSMGQTYGYTFGSGTRLTVV.

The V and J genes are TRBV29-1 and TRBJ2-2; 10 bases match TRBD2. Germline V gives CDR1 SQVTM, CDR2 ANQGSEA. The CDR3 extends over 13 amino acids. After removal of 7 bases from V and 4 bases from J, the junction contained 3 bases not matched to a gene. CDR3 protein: CSGQRGGTGELFF. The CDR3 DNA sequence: TGCAGCGGACAGCGGGGGGGCACCGGGGAGCTGTTTTTT.

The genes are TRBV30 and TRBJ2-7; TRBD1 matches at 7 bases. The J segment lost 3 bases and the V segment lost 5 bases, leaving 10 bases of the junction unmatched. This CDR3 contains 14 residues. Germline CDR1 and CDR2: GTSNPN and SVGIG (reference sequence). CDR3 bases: TGTGCCTGGTACTCCGGGACAGACCACTACGAGCAGTACTTC. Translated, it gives CAWYSGTDHYEQYF.

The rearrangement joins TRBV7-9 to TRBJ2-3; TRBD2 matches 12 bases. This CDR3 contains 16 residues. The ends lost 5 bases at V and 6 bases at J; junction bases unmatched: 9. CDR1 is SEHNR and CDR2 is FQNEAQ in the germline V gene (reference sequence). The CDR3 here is CASSSLAGGLGDTQYF. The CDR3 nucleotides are TGTGCCAGCAGCAGCCTAGCGGGGGGGCTTGGGGATACGCAGTATTTT.

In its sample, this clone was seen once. The CDR3 DNA follows: TGCGCCAGCAGCAACCCGGACAATAGATATGGCTACACCTTC. Its translation: CASSNPDNRYGYTF. V is TRBV5-1 and J is TRBJ1-2, with D possibly TRBD1 on 5 matching bases. The CDR3 length is 14 residues. V lost 4 bases to trimming and J lost 5 bases, with 15 bases between them. Germline V gene lookup returns CDR1 SGHRS and CDR2 YFSETQ.

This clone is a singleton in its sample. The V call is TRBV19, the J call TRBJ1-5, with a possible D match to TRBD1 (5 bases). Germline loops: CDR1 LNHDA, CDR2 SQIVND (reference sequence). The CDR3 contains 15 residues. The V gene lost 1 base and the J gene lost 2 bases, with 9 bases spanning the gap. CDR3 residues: CASSIVGEGNQPQHF. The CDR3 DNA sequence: TGTGCCAGTAGTATAGTAGGGGAAGGCAATCAGCCCCAGCATTTT.

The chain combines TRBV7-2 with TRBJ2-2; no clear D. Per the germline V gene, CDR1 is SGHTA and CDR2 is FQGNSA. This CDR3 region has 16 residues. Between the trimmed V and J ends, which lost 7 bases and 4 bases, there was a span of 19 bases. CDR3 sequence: CASIVRSSPSTGELFF. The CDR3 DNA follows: TGTGCCAGCATTGTGCGTAGTAGCCCTTCCACCGGGGAGCTGTTTTTT.

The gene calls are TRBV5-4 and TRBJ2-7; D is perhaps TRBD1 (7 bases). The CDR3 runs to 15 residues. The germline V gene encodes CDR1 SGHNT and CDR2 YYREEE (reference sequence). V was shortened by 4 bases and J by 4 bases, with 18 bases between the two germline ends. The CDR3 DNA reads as TGTGCCAGCAGCCGGATGGAGGGGGCGAATTACGAGCAGTACTTC. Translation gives CASSRMEGANYEQYF.

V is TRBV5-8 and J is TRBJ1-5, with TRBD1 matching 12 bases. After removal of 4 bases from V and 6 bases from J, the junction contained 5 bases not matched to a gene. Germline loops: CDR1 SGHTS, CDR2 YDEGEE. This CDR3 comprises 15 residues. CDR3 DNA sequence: TGTGCCAGCAGCAGCGGGGACAGGGGGCTTCAGCCCCAGCATTTT. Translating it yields CASSSGDRGLQPQHF.

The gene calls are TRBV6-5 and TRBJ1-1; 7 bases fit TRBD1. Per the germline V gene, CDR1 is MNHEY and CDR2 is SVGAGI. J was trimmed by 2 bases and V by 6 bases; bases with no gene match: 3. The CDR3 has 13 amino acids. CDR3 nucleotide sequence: TGTGCCAGCAGCCGGACAGGCAACACTGAAGCTTTCTTT. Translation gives CASSRTGNTEAFF.

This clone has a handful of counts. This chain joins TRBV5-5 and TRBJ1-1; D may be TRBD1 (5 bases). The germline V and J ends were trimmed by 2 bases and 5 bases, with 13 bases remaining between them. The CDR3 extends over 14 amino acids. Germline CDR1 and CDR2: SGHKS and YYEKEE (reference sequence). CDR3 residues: CASSFNDRGTEAFF. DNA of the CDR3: TGTGCCAGCAGCTTCAACGACAGAGGAACTGAAGCTTTCTTT.

CDR3 amino acids: CASSPRSRGQSDRPGEQYF. The CDR3 bases are TGCGCCAGCAGCCCTAGGTCCAGGGGGCAGTCGGACAGACCAGGGGAGCAGTACTTC. The rearrangement uses TRBV4-1 and TRBJ2-7, with 8 positions matching TRBD1. This CDR3 contains 19 residues. V trimming: 4 bases; J trimming: 7 bases; junction bases outside the gene matches: 24. CDR1 is MGHRA and CDR2 is YSYEKL in the germline V gene.

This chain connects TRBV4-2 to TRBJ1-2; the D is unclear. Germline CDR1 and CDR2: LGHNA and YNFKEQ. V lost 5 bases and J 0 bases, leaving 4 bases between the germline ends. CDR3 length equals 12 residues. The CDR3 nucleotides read TGTGCCAGCAGCGAGGCTAACTATGGCTACACCTTC. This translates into CASSEANYGYTF.

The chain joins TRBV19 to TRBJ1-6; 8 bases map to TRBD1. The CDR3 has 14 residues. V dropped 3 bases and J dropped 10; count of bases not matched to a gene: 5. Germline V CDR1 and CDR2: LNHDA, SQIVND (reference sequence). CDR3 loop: CASSISGTGSPLHF. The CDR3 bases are TGTGCCAGTAGTATTTCTGGGACAGGCTCACCCCTCCACTTT.

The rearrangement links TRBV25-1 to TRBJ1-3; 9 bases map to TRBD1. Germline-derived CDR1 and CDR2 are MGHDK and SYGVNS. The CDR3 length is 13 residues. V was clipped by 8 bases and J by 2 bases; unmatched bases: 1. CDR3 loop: CASGTGTGNTIYF. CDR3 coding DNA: TGTGCCAGCGGGACAGGGACTGGAAACACCATATATTTT. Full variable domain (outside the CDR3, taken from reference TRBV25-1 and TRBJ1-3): EADIYQTPRYLVIGTGKKITLECSQTMGHDKMYWYQQDPGMELHLIHYSYGVNSTEKGDLSSESTVSRIRTEHFPLTLESARPSHTSQYLCASGTGTGNTIYFGEGSWLTVV.

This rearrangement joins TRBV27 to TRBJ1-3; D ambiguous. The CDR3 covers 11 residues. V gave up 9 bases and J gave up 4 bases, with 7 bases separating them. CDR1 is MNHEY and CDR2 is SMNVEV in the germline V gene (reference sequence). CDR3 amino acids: CASSKGNTIYF. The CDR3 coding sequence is TGTGCCAGTAGCAAGGGAAACACCATATATTTT.